Listed below are T cell receptor beta chains from one sample, sequenced in a study of identical twins. TCRdb fed the 5' RACE reads into MiXCR, producing one record per CDR3 protein. This sample has about 720,000 distinct CDR3 sequences, with approximately 9% found just once. The same data also went into a second study, on yellow fever vaccine responses in identical twins.

The sample consisted of PBMCs. Receptors were obtained from a young woman in good health. CDR3s include the opening cysteine and the closing phenylalanine or tryptophan. Each record gives: D gene, V gene, J gene, clone size, CDR3 protein, CDR3 DNA. A D gene is named only where the DNA matches it firmly. Not all rows give a size; the values are once, few, many and, for expanded clones, a class.

D: TRBD2; V: TRBV5-6; J: TRBJ2-3; size: many; CDR3: CASSLATSGGRDTQYF; DNA: TGTGCCAGCAGCTTGGCGACTAGCGGGGGGCGAGATACGCAGTATTTT
D: TRBD2; V: TRBV29-1; J: TRBJ2-1; size: few; CDR3: CSVEDRLAENNEQFF; DNA: TGCAGCGTTGAAGATCGTCTAGCGGAGAACAATGAGCAGTTCTTC
D: TRBD2; V: TRBV5-1; J: TRBJ2-1; size: NA; CDR3: CASSLMGGVYNEQFF; DNA: TGCGCCAGCAGCTTGATGGGGGGGGTTTACAATGAGCAGTTCTTC
D: NA; V: TRBV29-1; J: TRBJ2-7; size: many; CDR3: CSVDRGPYEQYF; DNA: TGCAGCGTTGACAGAGGCCCCTACGAGCAGTACTTC
D: NA; V: TRBV24-1; J: TRBJ2-3; size: NA; CDR3: CATSDLATDTQYF; DNA: TGTGCCACCAGTGATTTAGCCACAGATACGCAGTATTTT
D: NA; V: TRBV29-1; J: TRBJ2-3; size: few; CDR3: CSVSGRVSNTDTQYF; DNA: TGCAGCGTCTCCGGGCGGGTGTCTAACACAGATACGCAGTATTTT
D: TRBD1; V: TRBV28; J: TRBJ2-2; size: few; CDR3: CASSSPGQKTTGELFF; DNA: TGTGCCAGCAGCTCTCCGGGACAGAAGACCACCGGGGAGCTGTTTTTT
D: NA; V: TRBV2; J: TRBJ2-1; size: few; CDR3: CASSGLPGRGEQFF; DNA: TGTGCCAGCAGTGGTCTTCCGGGGCGCGGTGAGCAGTTCTTC
D: NA; V: TRBV29-1; J: TRBJ2-2; size: many; CDR3: CSVSRTDNTGELFF; DNA: TGCAGCGTCTCCAGGACGGACAACACCGGGGAGCTGTTTTTT
D: NA; V: TRBV7-4; J: TRBJ2-7; size: many; CDR3: CASSLRTRGQYF; DNA: TGTGCCAGCAGCTTGAGGACCCGAGGGCAGTACTTC
D: NA; V: TRBV7-6; J: TRBJ1-4; size: few; CDR3: CASSLAAGSFEKLFF; DNA: TGTGCCAGCAGCTTAGCGGCCGGCAGTTTTGAAAAACTGTTTTTT
D: TRBD2; V: TRBV20-1; J: TRBJ2-3; size: few; CDR3: CSASSGGARGTDTQYF; DNA: TGCAGTGCTAGTAGCGGGGGGGCCCGGGGCACAGATACGCAGTATTTT
D: NA; V: TRBV6-5; J: TRBJ2-2; size: NA; CDR3: CASSYSRAADPWGAGELFF; DNA: TGTGCCAGCAGTTACTCGAGGGCGGCCGACCCGTGGGGGGCCGGGGAGCTGTTTTTT
D: TRBD2; V: TRBV11-1; J: TRBJ2-7; size: NA; CDR3: CASSSTHLAGGLLSEQYF; DNA: TGTGCCAGCAGCTCAACCCATCTAGCGGGAGGCCTGTTGTCCGAGCAGTACTTC
D: NA; V: TRBV4-1; J: TRBJ2-7; size: many; CDR3: CASSIDKSYEQYF; DNA: TGCGCCAGCAGCATAGACAAAAGCTACGAGCAGTACTTC
D: NA; V: TRBV7-9; J: TRBJ2-3; size: few; CDR3: CASSHTGTSTDTQYF; DNA: TGTGCCAGCAGCCATACAGGGACTAGCACAGATACGCAGTATTTT
D: NA; V: TRBV28; J: TRBJ1-1; size: few; CDR3: CASSSHHRAVGTEAFF; DNA: TGTGCCAGCAGTTCCCACCACAGGGCGGTTGGGACTGAAGCTTTCTTT
D: NA; V: TRBV25-1; J: TRBJ2-1; size: NA; CDR3: CASSEFRLRNEQFF; DNA: TGTGCCAGCAGTGAATTCAGGCTAAGGAATGAGCAGTTCTTC
D: TRBD1; V: TRBV5-1; J: TRBJ1-1; size: few; CDR3: CASSLQGRMNTEAFF; DNA: TGCGCCAGCAGCTTACAGGGGCGGATGAACACTGAAGCTTTCTTT
D: NA; V: TRBV27; J: TRBJ1-6; size: few; CDR3: CASSHRSSYNSPLHF; DNA: TGTGCCAGCAGTCACAGGAGCTCCTATAATTCACCCCTCCACTTT
D: NA; V: TRBV11-2; J: TRBJ2-3; size: NA; CDR3: CASSPGERGVREDTQYF; DNA: TGTGCCAGCAGCCCCGGGGAGAGGGGTGTGCGGGAAGATACGCAGTATTTT
D: NA; V: TRBV19; J: TRBJ2-2; size: few; CDR3: CASSTVVGLFF; DNA: TGTGCCAGTAGTACTGTAGTAGGACTGTTTTTT
D: TRBD2; V: TRBV5-1; J: TRBJ2-1; size: NA; CDR3: CASSLMGLAGGPYNEQFF; DNA: TGCGCCAGCAGCTTGATGGGACTAGCGGGGGGGCCGTACAATGAGCAGTTCTTC
D: TRBD1; V: TRBV9; J: TRBJ2-3; size: many; CDR3: CASSSSGQAFDTQYF; DNA: TGTGCCAGCAGCTCCTCGGGACAGGCTTTTGATACGCAGTATTTT
D: NA; V: TRBV7-9; J: TRBJ2-5; size: many; CDR3: CASSLNAWQETQYF; DNA: TGTGCCAGCAGCCTAAATGCGTGGCAAGAGACCCAGTACTTC
D: NA; V: TRBV5-1; J: TRBJ2-7; size: few; CDR3: CASRLWADNAYEQYF; DNA: TGCGCCAGCAGATTATGGGCAGACAACGCCTACGAGCAGTACTTC
D: TRBD2; V: TRBV20-1; J: TRBJ2-1; size: NA; CDR3: CSARGTSGPYNEQFF; DNA: TGCAGTGCTAGAGGGACTAGCGGTCCCTACAATGAGCAGTTCTTC
D: TRBD2; V: TRBV6-5; J: TRBJ2-3; size: NA; CDR3: CASSLWTSDTDTQYF; DNA: TGTGCCAGCAGTTTGTGGACTAGCGACACAGATACGCAGTATTTT
D: NA; V: TRBV11-2; J: TRBJ2-3; size: few; CDR3: CASSAQDTQYF; DNA: TGTGCCAGCAGCGCCCAGGATACGCAGTATTTT
D: NA; V: TRBV20-1; J: TRBJ2-7; size: few; CDR3: CSARDRQVSYEQYF; DNA: TGCAGTGCTAGAGACCGACAGGTCTCCTACGAGCAGTACTTC
D: TRBD2; V: TRBV6-4; J: TRBJ2-1; size: few; CDR3: CASSSLAGGWGEQFF; DNA: TGTGCCAGCAGTTCACTAGCGGGAGGCTGGGGTGAGCAGTTCTTC
D: NA; V: TRBV7-2; J: TRBJ2-4; size: few; CDR3: CASSPNRTLAKNIQYF; DNA: TGTGCCAGCAGCCCGAACAGGACTCTAGCCAAAAACATTCAGTACTTC
D: NA; V: TRBV6-1; J: TRBJ2-2; size: few; CDR3: CASRPILGGELFF; DNA: TGTGCCAGCAGACCCATTCTCGGCGGGGAGCTGTTTTTT
D: TRBD1; V: TRBV15; J: TRBJ2-1; size: few; CDR3: CATSRDPQGAGNEQFF; DNA: TGTGCCACCAGCAGAGATCCCCAGGGGGCGGGCAATGAGCAGTTCTTC
D: NA; V: TRBV7-2; J: TRBJ2-7; size: few; CDR3: CASSPRLGSYEQYF; DNA: TGTGCCAGCAGCCCCCGCCTGGGGAGCTACGAGCAGTACTTC
D: TRBD1; V: TRBV5-1; J: TRBJ2-1; size: many; CDR3: CASSLDRSSYNEQFF; DNA: TGTGCCAGTAGTCTGGACAGGAGCTCCTACAATGAGCAGTTCTTC
D: NA; V: TRBV2; J: TRBJ2-1; size: NA; CDR3: CASSEGQGWGNEQFF; DNA: TGTGCCAGCAGTGAGGGCCAGGGATGGGGCAATGAGCAGTTCTTC
D: TRBD1; V: TRBV28; J: TRBJ1-1; size: NA; CDR3: CASDQPGQTNTEAFF; DNA: TGTGCCAGCGACCAACCGGGACAGACGAACACTGAAGCTTTCTTT
D: NA; V: TRBV20-1; J: TRBJ2-7; size: NA; CDR3: CSARVSLRNEQYF; DNA: TGCAGTGCTAGGGTGAGCCTGCGGAACGAGCAGTACTTC
D: NA; V: TRBV7-8; J: TRBJ2-7; size: few; CDR3: CASSLASYSYEQYF; DNA: TGTGCCAGCAGCTTAGCATCCTACTCCTACGAGCAGTACTTC
D: NA; V: TRBV20-1; J: TRBJ1-2; size: NA; CDR3: CSARDPASNYGYTF; DNA: TGCAGTGCTAGAGATCCTGCGAGTAACTATGGCTACACCTTC
D: NA; V: TRBV7-2; J: TRBJ2-7; size: many; CDR3: CASSPLWGDTYEQYF; DNA: TGTGCCAGCAGCCCACTGTGGGGCGATACCTACGAGCAGTACTTC
D: NA; V: TRBV12-3/TRBV12-4; J: TRBJ2-3; size: many; CDR3: CASSPTGEGTDTQYF; DNA: TGTGCCAGCAGTCCCACAGGGGAGGGCACAGATACGCAGTATTTT
D: NA; V: TRBV7-9; J: TRBJ2-1; size: NA; CDR3: CASSPGQYHNEQFF; DNA: TGTGCCAGCAGCCCTGGGCAGTATCACAATGAGCAGTTCTTC
D: TRBD2; V: TRBV12-3/TRBV12-4; J: TRBJ2-7; size: few; CDR3: CASSRGGLFYEQYF; DNA: TGTGCCAGCAGTCGGGGGGGACTGTTCTACGAGCAGTACTTC
D: TRBD2; V: TRBV20-1; J: TRBJ2-7; size: NA; CDR3: CSARGLSGGTYEEYF; DNA: TGCAGTGCTAGGGGATTAAGCGGGGGAACCTACGAGGAGTACTTC